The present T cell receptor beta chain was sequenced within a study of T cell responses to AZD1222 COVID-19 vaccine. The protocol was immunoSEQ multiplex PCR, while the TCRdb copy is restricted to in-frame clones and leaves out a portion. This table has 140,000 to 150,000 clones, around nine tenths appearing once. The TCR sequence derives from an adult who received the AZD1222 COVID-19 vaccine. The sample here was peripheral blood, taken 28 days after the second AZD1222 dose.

CDR3 protein: CAWSGRTEAFF. DNA of the CDR3: TGTGCCTGGAGTGGTCGAACTGAAGCTTTCTTT. V usage is TRBV30 and J usage is TRBJ1-1, with D unresolved. CDR3 length: 11 amino acids. The germline CDR1 and CDR2 sequences are GTSNPN and SVGIG (reference sequence). Trimming took 1 base from V and 5 from J, leaving 5 bases between them. Full variable domain (rest looked up from reference TRBV30 and TRBJ1-1): SQTIHQWPATLVQPVGSPLSLECTVEGTSNPNLYWYRQAAGRGLQLLFYSVGIGQISSEVPQNLSASRPQDRQFILSSKKLLLSDSGFYLCAWSGRTEAFFGQGTRLTVV.